The 19 T cell receptor beta chains given below trace back to one sample, sequenced in a study of response to subunit inactivated influenza vaccine. TCRdb re-called the RT-PCR reads with MiXCR, one entry per CDR3 protein. The profile covers about 480,000 distinct CDR3 sequences, with under 15% appearing a single time and around 12% taken by the ten largest. The sequencing used PBMCs from blood, collected more than 35 days after vaccination. All receptors derive from a man aged 45-65 years who received an inactivated influenza vaccine.

This clonotype has a count of ten or more. This sequence joins TRBV6-5 and TRBJ1-3; no clear D gene. V was clipped by 2 bases and J by 2 bases, with 10 bases between them. Germline lookup yields CDR1 MNHEY and CDR2 SVGAGI. The CDR3 consists of 15 residues. The CDR3 spells CASSYRPTPGNTIYF. CDR3 nucleotide sequence: TGTGCCAGCAGTTACCGACCGACTCCTGGAAACACCATATATTTT.

This clonotype has only a few counts. J is TRBJ2-5 and V is TRBV20-1, with TRBD2 matching over 13 bases. This CDR3 region has 15 residues. V gave up 7 bases and J gave up 2 bases; unmatched junction bases: 7. Germline-derived CDR1 and CDR2 are DFQATT and SNEGSKA (reference sequence). The CDR3 region is CSVAGTSGTQETQYF. CDR3 sequence (DNA): TGCAGTGTAGCCGGGACTAGCGGGACGCAAGAGACCCAGTACTTC.

This clonotype was observed a few times. The J gene is TRBJ2-1, the V gene TRBV20-1, with D possibly being TRBD2 (5 bases). V gave up 1 base and J gave up 4 bases, with 14 bases separating them. Germline loops: CDR1 DFQATT, CDR2 SNEGSKA (reference sequence). This CDR3 region has 15 residues. The CDR3 loop reads CSARVRADAYNEQFF. CDR3 bases: TGCAGTGCTAGAGTGCGGGCGGACGCTTACAATGAGCAGTTCTTC.

This clonotype was detected only a few times. The CDR3 spells CASSQAPRADGGYTF. DNA of the CDR3: TGCGCCAGCAGCCAAGCACCGAGGGCAGATGGTGGCTACACCTTC. The rearrangement uses TRBV4-3 and TRBJ1-2; no clear D gene. The V gene lost 1 base and the J gene lost 7 bases, with 16 bases spanning the gap. The CDR3 loop spans 15 amino acids. Germline lookup yields CDR1 LGHNA and CDR2 YSLEER.

The CDR3 protein is CASSSTGLLSYEQYF. For the CDR3, the DNA is TGTGCCAGTAGTTCGACAGGCCTTTTATCCTACGAGCAGTACTTC. The gene calls are TRBV19 and TRBJ2-7, with D maybe TRBD1 (6 bases). This CDR3 region has 15 residues. Trimming stripped 5 bases from V and 1 base from J, with 15 bases between. Germline CDR1 is LNHDA and CDR2 is SQIVND (reference sequence).

This clonotype turned up a few times. The chain recombines TRBV20-1 with TRBJ2-5; 11 nucleotides agree with TRBD1. Germline lookup yields CDR1 DFQATT and CDR2 SNEGSKA (reference sequence). The CDR3 consists of 17 residues. V was clipped by 5 bases and J by 1 base; unmatched bases: 12. In DNA form, the CDR3 reads TGCAGTGCTCGACCACGCGGGACAGGGGGTTTCCAAGAGACCCAGTACTTC. Translated, it gives CSARPRGTGGFQETQYF.

The V call is TRBV3-1, the J call TRBJ1-6; 11 bases match TRBD1. Per germline, CDR1 LGHDT and CDR2 YNNKEL (reference sequence). CDR3 length: 18 amino acids. V shed 4 bases, J shed 7 bases, and the junction held 12 bases outside the gene matches. The CDR3 bases are TGTGCCAGCAGCCCCGGGGACAGGGGGACCGCGGGCAATTCACCCCTCCACTTT. It translates to CASSPGDRGTAGNSPLHF.

The chain uses TRBV18 and TRBJ1-6; D remains ambiguous. V lost 3 bases and J lost 5, with 5 bases in between. The CDR3 sequence is 13 residues long. Germline values: CDR1 KGHSH, CDR2 LQKENI. The CDR3 DNA reads as TGTGCCAGCTCACCCACTGATAATTCACCCCTCCACTTT. This sequence encodes CASSPTDNSPLHF.

The chain uses TRBV28 and TRBJ2-7; no reliable D call. Germline V gene data show CDR1 as MDHEN and CDR2 as SYDVKM. V lost 3 bases, J lost 0 bases, and 9 bases lay in between. This CDR3 spans 14 amino acids. DNA of the CDR3: TGTGCCAGCAGTTTCTTTGGAGTCTCCTACGAGCAGTACTTC. Amino acid sequence: CASSFFGVSYEQYF. The full variable domain, rest sourced from reference TRBV28 and TRBJ2-7, is DVKVTQSSRYLVKRTGEKVFLECVQDMDHENMFWYRQDPGLGLRLIYFSYDVKMKEKGDIPEGYSVSREKKERFSLILESASTNQTSMYLCASSFFGVSYEQYFGPGTRLTVT.

This clonotype has a single count. The chain employs TRBV28 and TRBJ2-7; D perhaps matches TRBD1 (5 bases). The CDR3 runs to 12 residues. V was pared by 2 bases and J by 11 bases, with 13 bases between. The germline V gene has CDR1 MDHEN and CDR2 SYDVKM. CDR3 DNA: TGTGCCAGCAGTTTACCCAGGGCCCGGGAGTACTTC. As protein: CASSLPRAREYF.

The chain couples TRBV10-3 to TRBJ2-6, with a weak D call TRBD1 (6 bases). The CDR3 runs 17 residues. Germline lookup yields CDR1 ENHRY and CDR2 SYGVKD. V lost 6 bases and J 0 bases, leaving 15 bases between the germline ends. DNA for the CDR3: TGTGCCATCAGCCCTAACAGGGTACACTCTGGGGCCAACGTCCTGACTTTC. Translation gives CAISPNRVHSGANVLTF.

This clonotype was observed a handful of times. V is TRBV15 and J is TRBJ2-5; D gene ambiguous. V was clipped by 3 bases and J by 5 bases, with 22 bases between them. Germline CDR1 reads LNHNV; CDR2 reads YYDKDF (reference sequence). This CDR3 comprises 17 residues. CDR3 nucleotide sequence: TGTGCCACCAGCAGGGATGCGTTTGACTCCCTGGGGGAGACCCAGTACTTC. This codes for CATSRDAFDSLGETQYF.

This clonotype has just a few counts. The rearrangement joins TRBV28 to TRBJ2-1; no clear D. The CDR3 is 11 residues long. CDR1 MDHEN and CDR2 SYDVKM come from the germline V gene. V was clipped by 1 base and J by 8 bases, with 3 bases between them. The DNA of the CDR3 is TGTGCCAGCAGTTTATTCCATGAGCAGTTCTTC. Its translation: CASSLFHEQFF.

This clonotype has at least ten counts. The gene calls are TRBV5-6 and TRBJ1-1, with D unresolved. The germline V gene has CDR1 SGHDT and CDR2 YYEEEE. The CDR3 is 13 amino acids. The ends were cut back, 1 base at V and 6 bases at J, with 10 bases in the middle. CDR3 sequence: CASSLKLLSEAFF. The CDR3 region has the DNA TGTGCCAGCAGCTTGAAACTTTTGTCTGAAGCTTTCTTT.

This clonotype occurred many times. The chain employs TRBV5-1 and TRBJ2-6; D not resolved. Trimming removed 0 bases from V and 0 bases from J, with 4 bases in between. Per germline, CDR1 SGHRS and CDR2 YFSETQ. The length of the CDR3 is 15 residues. The CDR3 nucleotides are TGCGCCAGCAGCTTGGTTGGCTCTGGGGCCAACGTCCTGACTTTC. This encodes CASSLVGSGANVLTF.

This clonotype was seen ten or more times. This rearrangement joins TRBV6-5 to TRBJ2-3, with D possibly matching TRBD1 (6 bases). V was trimmed by 6 bases and J by 4 bases, leaving 8 bases between them. Germline V gene sequence: CDR1 MNHEY, CDR2 SVGAGI. The CDR3 loop spans 12 amino acids. The chain's CDR3 is CASRGGPDTQYF. The CDR3 coding sequence is TGTGCCAGCAGAGGGGGTCCAGATACGCAGTATTTT.

Only a few counts were recorded for this clonotype. The gene calls are TRBV13 and TRBJ2-1; the match to TRBD2 covers 11 bases. Germline lookup yields CDR1 PRHDT and CDR2 FYEKMQ (reference sequence). The ends lost 5 bases at V and 6 bases at J; junction bases unmatched: 6. The CDR3 covers 15 residues. CDR3 residues: CASSPGLAVINEQFF. CDR3 nucleotides: TGTGCCAGCAGCCCGGGACTAGCGGTGATCAATGAGCAGTTCTTC.

This sequence joins TRBV7-2 and TRBJ2-3, with D unresolved. Trimming shortened V by 0 bases and J by 10 bases, and 5 bases separated the two germline ends. Germline loops: CDR1 SGHTA, CDR2 FQGNSA. This CDR3 is built from 11 residues. CDR3 in amino acids: CASSLAYPQYF. The DNA for the CDR3 is TGTGCCAGCAGCTTAGCGTATCCGCAGTATTTT.

This sequence joins TRBV6-1 and TRBJ1-5; TRBD1 aligns across 7 bases. CDR1 and CDR2 from the germline V gene are MNHNS and SASEGT. The CDR3 has 14 residues. After removal of 9 bases from V and 6 bases from J, the junction contained 11 bases not matched to a gene. The CDR3 protein is CASSPRGRFQPQHF. The CDR3 DNA sequence: TGTGCCAGTTCTCCGAGGGGGCGATTTCAGCCCCAGCATTTT.